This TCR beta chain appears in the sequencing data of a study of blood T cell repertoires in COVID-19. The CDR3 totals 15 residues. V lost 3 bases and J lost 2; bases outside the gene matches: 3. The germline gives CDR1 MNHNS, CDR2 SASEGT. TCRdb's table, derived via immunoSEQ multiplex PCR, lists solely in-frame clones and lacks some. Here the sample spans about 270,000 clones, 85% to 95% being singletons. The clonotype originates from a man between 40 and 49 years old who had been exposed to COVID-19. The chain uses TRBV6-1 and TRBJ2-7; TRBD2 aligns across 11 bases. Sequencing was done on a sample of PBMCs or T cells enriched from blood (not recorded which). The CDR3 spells CASSELAGGTYEQYF. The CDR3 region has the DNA TGTGCCAGCAGTGAGCTAGCGGGAGGTACCTACGAGCAGTACTTC.